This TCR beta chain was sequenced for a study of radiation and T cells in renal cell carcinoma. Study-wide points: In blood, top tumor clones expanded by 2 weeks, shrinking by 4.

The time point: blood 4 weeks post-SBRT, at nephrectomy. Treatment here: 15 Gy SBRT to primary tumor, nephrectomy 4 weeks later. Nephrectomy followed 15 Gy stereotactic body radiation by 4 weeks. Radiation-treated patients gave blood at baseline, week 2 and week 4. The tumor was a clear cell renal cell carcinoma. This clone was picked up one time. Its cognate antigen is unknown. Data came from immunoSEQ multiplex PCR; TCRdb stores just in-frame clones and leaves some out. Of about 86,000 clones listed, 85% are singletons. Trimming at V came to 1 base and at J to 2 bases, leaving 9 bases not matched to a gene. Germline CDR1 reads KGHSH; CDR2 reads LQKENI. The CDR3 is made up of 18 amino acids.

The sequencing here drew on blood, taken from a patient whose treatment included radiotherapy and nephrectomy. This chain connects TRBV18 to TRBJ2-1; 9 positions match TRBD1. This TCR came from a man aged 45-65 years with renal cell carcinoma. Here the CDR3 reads CASSPLPAGQGPYNEQFF. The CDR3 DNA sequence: TGTGCCAGCTCACCACTCCCAGCGGGACAGGGACCCTACAATGAGCAGTTCTTC. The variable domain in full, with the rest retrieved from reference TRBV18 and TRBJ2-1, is NAGVMQNPRHLVRRRGQEARLRCSPMKGHSHVYWYRQLPEEGLKFMVYLQKENIIDESGMPKERFSAEFPKEGPSILRIQQVVRGDSAAYFCASSPLPAGQGPYNEQFFGPGTRLTVL.